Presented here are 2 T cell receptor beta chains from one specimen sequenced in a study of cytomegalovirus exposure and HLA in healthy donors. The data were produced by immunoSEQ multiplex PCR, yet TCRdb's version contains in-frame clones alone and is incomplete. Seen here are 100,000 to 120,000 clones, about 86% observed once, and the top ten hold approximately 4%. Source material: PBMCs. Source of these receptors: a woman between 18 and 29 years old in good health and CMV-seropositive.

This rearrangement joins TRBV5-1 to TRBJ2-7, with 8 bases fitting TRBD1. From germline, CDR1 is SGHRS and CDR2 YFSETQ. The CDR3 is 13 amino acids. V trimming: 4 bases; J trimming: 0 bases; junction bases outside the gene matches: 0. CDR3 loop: CASSTGGSYEQYF. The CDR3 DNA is TGCGCCAGCAGCACAGGGGGCTCCTACGAGCAGTACTTC.

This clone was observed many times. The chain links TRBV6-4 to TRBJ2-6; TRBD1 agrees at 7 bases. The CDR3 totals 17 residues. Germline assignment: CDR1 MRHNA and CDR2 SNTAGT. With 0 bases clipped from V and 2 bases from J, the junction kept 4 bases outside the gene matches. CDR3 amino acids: CASSDSIGGAGANVLTF. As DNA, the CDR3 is TGTGCCAGCAGTGACTCTATAGGGGGCGCTGGGGCCAACGTCCTGACTTTC.